The TCR beta chain under discussion was sequenced for a study of identical twins. Overall study results and limits: Out-of-frame alpha sequences common to twins exhibited a surplus of low generation probability.

V was shortened by 0 bases and J by 6 bases, with 17 bases between the two germline ends. The germline gives CDR1 SGDLS, CDR2 YYNGEE. This CDR3 is 16 amino acids long. A single record per CDR3 protein comes from TCRdb applying MiXCR to the 5' RACE reads. Among roughly 480,000 distinct CDR3 sequences listed, more than 20% were seen once. This clonotype has only a few counts. Its cognate antigen is unknown. The data also belong to a second study, concerning T cells expressing NK-cell markers. From that second work: Four of the donors also had these clonotypes leading their CD3+CD56-NKG2C+ fraction.

The sample consisted of CD4+ T cells sorted from blood. This chain uses TRBV9 with TRBJ2-3; D gene ambiguous. The TCR comes from a woman aged 18-35 years in good health. CDR3 coding DNA: TGTGCCAGCAGCGTAGCGGTTAGACCCGGCGGCGATACGCAGTATTTT. Amino acids: CASSVAVRPGGDTQYF. The full variable domain, completed using reference TRBV9 and TRBJ2-3, is DSGVTQTPKHLITATGQRVTLRCSPRSGDLSVYWYQQSLDQGLQFLIQYYNGEERAKGNILERFSAQQFPDLHSELNLSSLELGDSALYFCASSVAVRPGGDTQYFGPGTRLTVL.